The clone carrying this T cell receptor beta chain was seen a handful of times. Its antigen is currently unknown. Time point in this sample: patch test 1, 2 weeks after DPC sensitization. Treatment described: therapeutic diphenylcyclopropenone sensitization with weekly scalp DPC. The library tagged individual cDNA molecules with unique molecular identifiers. Original methodology: Samples contained a median of approximately 100,000 TCRs, with a range of roughly 20,000 to 690,600. Using its own MiXCR run on the RACE reads, TCRdb lists one record per CDR3 protein. TCRdb's processing, not the study's, gives the V and J calls here. The sample yields 65,000 to 85,000 distinct CDR3 sequences, over 9.5% seen once. The sample belongs to a study of human T cells and chemical hapten exposure. Study-wide findings and caveats: Healthy individuals' immune responses may differ from those of donors, who had alopecia.

This specimen was whole blood, taken in connection with sensitization to the hapten diphenylcyclopropenone (DPC). The source is a woman aged 60-75 years with alopecia areata. Some clones in this sample may be carry-over from other donors' samples.

The CDR3 nucleotides are TGTGCCAGCAGCTTGGGACACGGAGTCATAAATACGCAGTATTTT. As protein: CASSLGHGVINTQYF. This chain uses TRBV5-8 with TRBJ2-3; D gene uncertain. The CDR3 runs 15 residues. With 0 bases removed from V and 7 bases from J, the gap between germline ends came to 15 bases. CDR1 is SGHTS and CDR2 is YDEGEE in the germline V gene.